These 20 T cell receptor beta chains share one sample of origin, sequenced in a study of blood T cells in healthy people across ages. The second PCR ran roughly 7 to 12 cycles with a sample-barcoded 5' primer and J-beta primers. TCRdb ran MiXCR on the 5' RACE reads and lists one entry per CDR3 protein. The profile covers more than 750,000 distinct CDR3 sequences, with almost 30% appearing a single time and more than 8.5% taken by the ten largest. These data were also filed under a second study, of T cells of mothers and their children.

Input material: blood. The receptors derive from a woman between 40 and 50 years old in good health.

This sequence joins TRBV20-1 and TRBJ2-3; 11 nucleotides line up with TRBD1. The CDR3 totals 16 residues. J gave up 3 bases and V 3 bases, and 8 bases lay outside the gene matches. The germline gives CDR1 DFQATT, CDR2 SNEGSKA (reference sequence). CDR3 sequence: CSARGNRDRGTDTQYF. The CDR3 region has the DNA TGCAGTGCTAGGGGGAATCGGGACAGGGGGACAGATACGCAGTATTTT.

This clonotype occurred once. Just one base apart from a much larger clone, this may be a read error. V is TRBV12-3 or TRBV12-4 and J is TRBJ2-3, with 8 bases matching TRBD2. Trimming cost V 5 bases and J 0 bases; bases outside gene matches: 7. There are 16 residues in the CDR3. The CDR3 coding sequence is TGTGCCAGCAGTGACTCGGGGGGGCCCAGCACAGATACGCAGTATTTT. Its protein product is CASSDSGGPSTDTQYF.

The CDR3 DNA follows: TGTGCCAGCAGCCTGGACACCTCCTACGAGCAGTACGTC. Its protein product is CASSLDTSYEQYV. The V and J genes are TRBV7-9 and TRBJ2-7, with D perhaps matching TRBD1 (5 bases). Germline assignment: CDR1 SEHNR and CDR2 FQNEAQ (reference sequence). The length of the CDR3 is 13 residues. V was pared by 5 bases and J by 0 bases, with 8 bases between.

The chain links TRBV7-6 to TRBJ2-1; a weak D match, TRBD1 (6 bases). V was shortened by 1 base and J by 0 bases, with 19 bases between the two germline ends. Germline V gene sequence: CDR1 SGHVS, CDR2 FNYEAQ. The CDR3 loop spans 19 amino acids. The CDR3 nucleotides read TGTGCCAGCAGCTTAGAGTACCCTCGGACAGTCCACTCCTACAATGAGCAGTTCTTC. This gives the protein CASSLEYPRTVHSYNEQFF.

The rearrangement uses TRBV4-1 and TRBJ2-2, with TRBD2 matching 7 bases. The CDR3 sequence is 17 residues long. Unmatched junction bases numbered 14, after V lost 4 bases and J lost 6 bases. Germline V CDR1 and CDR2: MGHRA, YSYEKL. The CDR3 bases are TGCGCCAGCAGCCGCCCCCCGGGGGGAGCGCGTGCCGGGGAGCTGTTTTTT. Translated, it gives CASSRPPGGARAGELFF.

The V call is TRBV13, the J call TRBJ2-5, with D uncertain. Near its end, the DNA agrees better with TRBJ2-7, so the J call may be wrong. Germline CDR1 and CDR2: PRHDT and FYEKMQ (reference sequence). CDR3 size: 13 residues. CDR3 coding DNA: TGTGCCAGCAGCTCCCGCCGTGTTTCCGAGCAGTACTTC. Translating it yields CASSSRRVSEQYF.

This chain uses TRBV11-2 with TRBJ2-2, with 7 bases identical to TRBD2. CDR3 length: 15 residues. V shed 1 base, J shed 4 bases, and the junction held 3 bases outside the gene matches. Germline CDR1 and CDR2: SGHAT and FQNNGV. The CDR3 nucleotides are TGTGCCAGCAGCTTAGGACTAGCCATCACCGGGGAGCTGTTTTTT. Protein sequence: CASSLGLAITGELFF. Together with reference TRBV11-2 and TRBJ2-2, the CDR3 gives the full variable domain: EAGVAQSPRYKIIEKRQSVAFWCNPISGHATLYWYQQILGQGPKLLIQFQNNGVVDDSQLPKDRFSAERLKGVDSTLKIQPAKLEDSAVYLCASSLGLAITGELFFGEGSRLTVL.

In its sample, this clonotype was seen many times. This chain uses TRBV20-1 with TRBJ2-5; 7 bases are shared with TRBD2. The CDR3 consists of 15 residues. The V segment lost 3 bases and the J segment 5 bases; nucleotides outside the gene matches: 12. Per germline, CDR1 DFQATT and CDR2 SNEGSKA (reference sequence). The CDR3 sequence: CSASPARLAGETQYF. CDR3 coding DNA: TGCAGTGCTAGCCCCGCACGACTAGCAGGGGAGACCCAGTACTTC.

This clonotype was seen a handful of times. The CDR3 sequence: CASRDRGVGQYF. The CDR3 bases are TGTGCCAGCAGGGACAGGGGTGTTGGGCAGTACTTC. The chain has TRBV27 and TRBJ2-4; the match to TRBD1 covers 9 bases. The CDR3 runs to 12 residues. Germline trimming cut 6 bases from V and 13 bases from J; bases unmatched to any gene: 7. CDR1 and CDR2 (germline): MNHEY, SMNVEV (reference sequence).

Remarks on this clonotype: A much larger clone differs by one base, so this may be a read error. For the CDR3, the DNA is TGCAGTGCTATAATCGGGAACTCCTACAATGAGCAGTTCTTC. As protein: CSAIIGNSYNEQFF. This chain joins TRBV20-1 and TRBJ2-1; TRBD2 is a possible D gene (5 bases). This CDR3 spans 14 amino acids. Germline V gene data show CDR1 as DFQATT and CDR2 as SNEGSKA (reference sequence). V was cut by 4 bases and J by 0 bases, with 10 bases left in between.

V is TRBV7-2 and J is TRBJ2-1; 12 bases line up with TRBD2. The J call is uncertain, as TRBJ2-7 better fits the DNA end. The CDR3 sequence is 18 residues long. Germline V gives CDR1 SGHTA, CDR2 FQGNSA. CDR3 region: CASSLTSGGPSSYNEQYF. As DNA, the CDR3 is TGTGCCAGCAGCTTGACTAGCGGGGGACCCAGCTCCTACAATGAGCAGTACTTC.

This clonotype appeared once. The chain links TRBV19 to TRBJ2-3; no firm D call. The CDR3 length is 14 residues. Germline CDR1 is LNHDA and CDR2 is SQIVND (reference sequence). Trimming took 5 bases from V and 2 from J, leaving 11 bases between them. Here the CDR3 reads CASSDTATTDTQYF. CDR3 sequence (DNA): TGTGCCAGTAGTGATACAGCAACCACAGATACGCAGTATTTT.

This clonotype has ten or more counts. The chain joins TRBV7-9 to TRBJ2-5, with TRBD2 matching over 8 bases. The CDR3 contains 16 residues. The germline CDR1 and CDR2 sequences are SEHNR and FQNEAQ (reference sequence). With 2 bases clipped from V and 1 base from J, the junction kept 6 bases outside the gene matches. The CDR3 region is CASSLSSGGIQETQYF. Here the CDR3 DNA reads TGTGCCAGCAGCTTATCAAGCGGGGGCATCCAAGAGACCCAGTACTTC.

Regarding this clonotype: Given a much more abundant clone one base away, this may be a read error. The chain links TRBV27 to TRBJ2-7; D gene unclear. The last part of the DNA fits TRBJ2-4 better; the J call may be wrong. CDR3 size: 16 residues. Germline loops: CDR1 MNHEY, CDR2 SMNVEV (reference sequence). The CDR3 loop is CAGSDLGYSPGNIQYF. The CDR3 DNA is TGTGCCGGCAGCGATTTAGGCTACTCCCCGGGTAACATTCAGTACTTC.

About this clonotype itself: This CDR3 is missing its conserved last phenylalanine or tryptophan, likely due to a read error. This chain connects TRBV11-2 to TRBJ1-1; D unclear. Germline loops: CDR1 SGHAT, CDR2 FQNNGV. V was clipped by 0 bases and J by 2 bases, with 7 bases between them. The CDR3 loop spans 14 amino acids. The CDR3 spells CASSLDLTNTEAFC. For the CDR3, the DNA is TGTGCCAGCAGCTTAGATCTCACCAACACTGAAGCTTTCTGT.

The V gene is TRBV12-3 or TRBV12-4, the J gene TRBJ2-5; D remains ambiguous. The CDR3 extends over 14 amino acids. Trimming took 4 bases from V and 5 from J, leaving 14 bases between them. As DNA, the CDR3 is TGTGCCAGCAGTTCACCGCGAGATGGGGAGACCCAGTACTTC. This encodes CASSSPRDGETQYF.

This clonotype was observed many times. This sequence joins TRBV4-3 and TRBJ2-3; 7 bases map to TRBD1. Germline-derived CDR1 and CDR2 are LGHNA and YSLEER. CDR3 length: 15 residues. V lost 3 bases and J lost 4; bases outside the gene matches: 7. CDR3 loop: CASSQDATGSDTQYF. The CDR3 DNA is TGCGCCAGCAGCCAGGACGCGACAGGGTCAGATACGCAGTATTTT.

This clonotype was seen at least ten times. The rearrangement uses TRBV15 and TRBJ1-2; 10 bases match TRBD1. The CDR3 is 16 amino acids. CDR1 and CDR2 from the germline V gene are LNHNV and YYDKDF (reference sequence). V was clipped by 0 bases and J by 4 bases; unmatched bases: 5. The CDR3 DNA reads TGTGCCACCAGCAGAGATAGCGGGGACAGGGGCTATGGCTACACCTTC. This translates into CATSRDSGDRGYGYTF.

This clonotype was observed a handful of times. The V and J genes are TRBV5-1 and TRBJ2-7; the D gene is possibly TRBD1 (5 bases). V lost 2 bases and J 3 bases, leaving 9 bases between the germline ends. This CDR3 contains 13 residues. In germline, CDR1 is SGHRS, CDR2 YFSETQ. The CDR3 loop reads CASSLGHFYEQYF. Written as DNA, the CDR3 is TGCGCCAGCAGCTTAGGACATTTCTACGAGCAGTACTTC.

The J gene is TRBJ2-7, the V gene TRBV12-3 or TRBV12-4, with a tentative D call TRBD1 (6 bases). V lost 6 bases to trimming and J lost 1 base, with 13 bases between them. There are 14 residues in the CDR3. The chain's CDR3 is CASRFGDNSYEQYF. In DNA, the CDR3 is TGTGCCAGCAGGTTCGGGGACAATTCCTACGAGCAGTACTTC.